Detailed here is one TCR beta chain. No antigen is known for it. The CDR3 runs to 15 residues. Germline CDR1 SGHVS, CDR2 FQNEAQ. Trimming left V 3 bases short and J 7 bases short, with 13 bases between. The PCR made use of 60 Vbeta and 13 Jbeta primers. Only in-frame clones appear in the TCRdb table, and some are missing; sequencing was by immunoSEQ multiplex PCR. The data contain roughly 120,000 clones, approximately 69% of them singletons. The source of the sample is a study of cytomegalovirus exposure and HLA in healthy donors. Findings and caveats of the study: The study found most TCR sequences rare, yet found some public TCRs in many donors. A later analysis reportedly identified an Asian-associated ancestry cluster as carrying fewer N-insertions than the roughly 600-donor mean.

The sequence was obtained from a woman in her fifties or sixties in good health and CMV-seropositive. Sequencing used PBMCs. The chain employs TRBV7-8 and TRBJ1-6; D is unresolved. The CDR3 is CASSFWSNENSPLHF. The CDR3 DNA reads as TGTGCCAGCAGCTTTTGGAGCAACGAGAATTCACCCCTCCACTTT.